A selection of T cell receptor beta chains follows, all from one sample in a study of response to subunit inactivated influenza vaccine. TCRdb processed the RT-PCR reads anew with MiXCR; each CDR3 protein has one entry. The top ten clones hold 12% of a sample with under 200,000 distinct CDR3 sequences, 9.5% to 13% of them seen once. The source was non-naive T cells sorted from PBMCs, collected 45 days after vaccination. The receptors derive from a man aged 50-59 years who received an inactivated influenza vaccine. Both conserved end residues are part of each CDR3. Fields, in order: V gene, J gene, clone size, CDR3 length, D gene, CDR3 protein, CDR3 DNA. A D gene is named only where the DNA matches it firmly. Clone size is shown for a subset of rows, as once, few, many or a class of expanded clone.

TRBV4-2	TRBJ2-2	few	16	.	CASSRRGPQEGGELFF	TGTGCCAGCAGTAGGAGGGGGCCGCAGGAGGGCGGGGAGCTGTTTTTT
TRBV6-2/TRBV6-3	TRBJ1-5	.	15	.	CASRRTDPSNQPQHF	TGTGCCAGCAGGCGGACTGATCCGAGCAATCAGCCCCAGCATTTT
TRBV27	TRBJ1-6	.	15	.	CASLPSRTDNSPLHF	TGTGCCAGCCTACCAAGCCGGACAGATAATTCACCCCTCCACTTT
TRBV20-1	TRBJ1-5	few	14	TRBD1	CSATRTGNNQPQHF	TGCAGTGCGACCCGGACAGGGAACAATCAGCCCCAGCATTTT
TRBV30	TRBJ1-1	many	12	.	CAWSVGNTEAFF	TGTGCCTGGAGTGTTGGGAACACTGAAGCTTTCTTT
TRBV28	TRBJ2-7	.	14	.	CASSFTGTFYEQYF	TGTGCCAGCAGTTTTACAGGAACCTTCTACGAGCAGTACTTC
TRBV11-2	TRBJ2-3	few	14	.	CASSLVGITDTQYF	TGTGCCAGCAGCTTAGTGGGGATCACAGATACGCAGTATTTT
TRBV4-1	TRBJ1-5	few	13	.	CASSQGLNQPQHF	TGCGCCAGCAGCCAAGGGTTGAATCAGCCCCAGCATTTT
TRBV7-8	TRBJ1-4	few	15	TRBD1	CASSWRQGSNEKLFF	TGTGCCAGCAGCTGGAGACAGGGATCAAATGAAAAACTGTTTTTT
TRBV7-2	TRBJ1-5	few	14	TRBD1	CASSEDRGNQPQHF	TGTGCCAGCAGCGAAGACAGGGGGAATCAGCCCCAGCATTTT
TRBV7-8	TRBJ2-7	few	14	.	CASSLNADTYEQYF	TGTGCCAGCAGCTTAAATGCAGACACCTACGAGCAGTACTTC
TRBV5-1	TRBJ1-1	.	14	.	CASSFEVRNTEAFF	TGCGCCAGCAGCTTTGAGGTCCGGAACACTGAAGCTTTCTTT
TRBV7-8	TRBJ2-7	.	16	.	CASSLGVAVLSYEQYF	TGTGCCAGCAGCTTAGGGGTAGCGGTACTCTCCTACGAGCAGTACTTC
TRBV20-1	TRBJ2-2	many	16	.	CSARDPRTGESGELFF	TGCAGTGCTAGAGATCCCCGGACGGGGGAGTCAGGGGAGCTGTTTTTT
TRBV10-3	TRBJ1-2	.	15	.	CAISEGQAVSYGYTF	TGTGCCATCAGTGAGGGGCAGGCTGTAAGCTATGGCTACACCTTC
TRBV3-1	TRBJ2-5	.	15	TRBD2	CASSHTSGRLETQYF	TGTGCCAGCAGCCATACTAGCGGGAGGCTAGAGACCCAGTACTTC
TRBV4-2	TRBJ2-5	.	15	.	CASSPRVGNQETQYF	TGTGCCAGCAGCCCTAGGGTTGGCAACCAAGAGACCCAGTACTTC
TRBV6-2/TRBV6-3	TRBJ2-3	.	15	.	CASSYGWQGTDTQYF	TGTGCCAGCAGTTATGGTTGGCAGGGGACAGATACGCAGTATTTT
TRBV15	TRBJ1-5	many	12	.	CATSRDHQPQHF	TGTGCCACCAGCAGAGACCATCAGCCCCAGCATTTT
TRBV20-1	TRBJ2-5	few	14	TRBD2	CSARTSGGAQTQYF	TGCAGTGCTAGAACCAGCGGGGGGGCGCAGACCCAGTACTTC
TRBV4-1	TRBJ2-3	.	16	.	CASSQVLSFQPDTQYF	TGCGCCAGCAGCCAAGTTTTATCGTTTCAGCCAGATACGCAGTATTTT
TRBV20-1	TRBJ2-3	few	16	.	CSASGRLISSTDTQYF	TGCAGTGCTAGTGGCAGATTAATTTCTAGCACAGATACGCAGTATTTT
TRBV10-2	TRBJ2-1	.	14	.	CASTGRGSYNEQFF	TGCGCCAGCACGGGGCGGGGCTCCTACAATGAGCAGTTCTTC
TRBV15	TRBJ2-2	.	14	.	CATSRISGTGELFF	TGTGCCACCAGCAGAATAAGCGGCACCGGGGAGCTGTTTTTT
TRBV6-5	TRBJ1-1	.	14	.	CASSYSKMRTEAFF	TGTGCCAGCAGTTACTCGAAAATGAGGACTGAAGCTTTCTTT
TRBV20-1	TRBJ2-7	.	13	.	CSAGGGASYEQYF	TGCAGTGCTGGGGGTGGGGCCTCCTACGAGCAGTACTTC
TRBV11-2	TRBJ2-5	few	15	TRBD2	CASSFRTSGVETQYF	TGTGCCAGCAGCTTTAGAACTAGCGGGGTCGAGACCCAGTACTTC
TRBV24-1	TRBJ2-3	.	15	.	CATSAPTGLTDTQYF	TGTGCCACCAGTGCACCCACGGGGCTCACAGATACGCAGTATTTT
TRBV28	TRBJ1-1	.	16	TRBD1	CASSLPQGAQNTEAFF	TGTGCCAGCAGTTTACCGCAGGGGGCACAGAACACTGAAGCTTTCTTT
TRBV27	TRBJ2-1	few	14	TRBD2	CASRLGRRETEQFF	TGTGCCAGCAGATTGGGGAGGCGGGAGACTGAGCAGTTCTTC
TRBV7-2	TRBJ2-3	few	16	.	CASSRLGSGRTDTQYF	TGTGCCAGCAGCCGGCTAGGGAGTGGACGCACAGATACGCAGTATTTT
TRBV20-1	TRBJ2-1	few	15	TRBD2	CSARARAGFDNEQFF	TGCAGTGCTAGAGCCCGAGCGGGATTCGATAATGAGCAGTTCTTC
TRBV5-5	TRBJ1-5	many	14	.	CASRPDSNNQPQHF	TGTGCCAGCAGACCCGACAGTAACAATCAGCCCCAGCATTTT
TRBV6-1	TRBJ2-7	many	17	.	CASSPRGARQLPYEQYF	TGTGCCAGCTCCCCGAGAGGAGCCCGACAGCTCCCCTACGAGCAGTACTTC
TRBV6-2/TRBV6-3	TRBJ2-2	.	16	TRBD1	CASTLQGQGGTGELFF	TGTGCCAGCACCCTTCAGGGACAGGGTGGAACCGGGGAGCTGTTTTTT
TRBV7-8	TRBJ2-1	few	16	TRBD2	CASSSLLAGGTNEQFF	TGTGCCAGCAGCTCTCTGCTAGCGGGGGGAACCAATGAGCAGTTCTTC
TRBV6-2/TRBV6-3	TRBJ2-5	few	14	.	CASSPAGYAETQYF	TGTGCCAGCAGCCCCGCGGGATACGCGGAGACCCAGTACTTC
TRBV12-3/TRBV12-4	TRBJ2-2	.	15	TRBD1	CASSYGDRNTGELFF	TGTGCCAGCAGTTACGGGGACAGGAACACCGGGGAGCTGTTTTTT
TRBV11-3	TRBJ2-7	few	13	.	CASSLDVLKEQYF	TGTGCCAGCAGCTTAGATGTACTGAAGGAGCAGTACTTC
TRBV10-3	TRBJ2-2	.	14	TRBD1	CAISRDSDTGELFF	TGTGCCATCAGCCGGGACAGTGACACCGGGGAGCTGTTTTTT
TRBV5-1	TRBJ2-7	many	16	TRBD1	CASSFPRTGNPYEQYF	TGCGCCAGCAGCTTCCCTCGGACAGGGAATCCCTACGAGCAGTACTTC
TRBV6-5	TRBJ1-2	few	14	.	CASSYTGGEYGYTF	TGTGCCAGCAGTTACACGGGCGGAGAGTATGGCTACACCTTC